A selection of T cell receptor beta chains follows, all from one sample in a study of cytomegalovirus exposure and HLA in healthy donors. The method was immunoSEQ multiplex PCR; TCRdb's version includes in-frame clones alone and lacks a portion of them. The data hold 160,000 or so clones, with approximately 80% observed a single time. Sequencing was performed on PBMCs. These receptors were collected from a man in his forties or fifties in good health and CMV-seropositive. CDR3s include the opening cysteine and the closing phenylalanine or tryptophan. The order of the fields is CDR3 DNA, CDR3 protein, V gene, D gene, J gene, clone size. D genes are given only for firm matches. A row's size may be missing; if present it is once, few, many or a size class.

cdr3_nt: TGTGCCAGCAGTTTATCCGGGACAGCCCAATACGAGCAGTACTTC
cdr3_aa: CASSLSGTAQYEQYF
v_call: TRBV27
d_call: TRBD1
j_call: TRBJ2-7
clone_size: -

cdr3_nt: TGCGCCAGCAGCCAGGGACAGGGAGGGGTGAACACTGAAGCTTTCTTT
cdr3_aa: CASSQGQGGVNTEAFF
v_call: TRBV4-1
d_call: TRBD1
j_call: TRBJ1-1
clone_size: -

cdr3_nt: TGTGCCAGCAGTCCCAGGCTGAACACTGAAGCTTTCTTT
cdr3_aa: CASSPRLNTEAFF
v_call: TRBV27
d_call: -
j_call: TRBJ1-1
clone_size: -

cdr3_nt: TGTGCCAGCAGTTTGACGGGGGGGCCCGGGGATACGCAGTATTTT
cdr3_aa: CASSLTGGPGDTQYF
v_call: TRBV27
d_call: TRBD2
j_call: TRBJ2-3
clone_size: -

cdr3_nt: TGTGCCTGGACCCTCGACAGGGTGGGCGAGCAGTACTTC
cdr3_aa: CAWTLDRVGEQYF
v_call: TRBV30
d_call: TRBD1
j_call: TRBJ2-7
clone_size: -

cdr3_nt: TGCGCCAGCAGCTTGACCCGGTCGGTCGGTACAGATACGCAGTATTTT
cdr3_aa: CASSLTRSVGTDTQYF
v_call: TRBV5-1
d_call: -
j_call: TRBJ2-3
clone_size: once

cdr3_nt: TGCAGCGTTGAACATGGGACAGGGGATGCTTTCTTT
cdr3_aa: CSVEHGTGDAFF
v_call: TRBV29-1
d_call: TRBD1
j_call: TRBJ1-1
clone_size: -

cdr3_nt: TGCGCCAGCAGCCAAGGGACAGGGGAAGAGACCCAGTACTTC
cdr3_aa: CASSQGTGEETQYF
v_call: TRBV5-1
d_call: TRBD1
j_call: TRBJ2-5
clone_size: -

cdr3_nt: TGTGCCAGCAGCGTAGCGGACTATGGCTACACCTTC
cdr3_aa: CASSVADYGYTF
v_call: TRBV9
d_call: -
j_call: TRBJ1-2
clone_size: -

cdr3_nt: TGTGCCTGGAGAAGTCCGGGACAGGGCACCGGGGAGCTGTTTTTT
cdr3_aa: CAWRSPGQGTGELFF
v_call: TRBV30
d_call: TRBD1
j_call: TRBJ2-2
clone_size: -

cdr3_nt: TGTGCCAGCAGCTTAGGGACAGGGAGCACAGATACGCAGTATTTT
cdr3_aa: CASSLGTGSTDTQYF
v_call: TRBV7-3
d_call: TRBD1
j_call: TRBJ2-3
clone_size: -

cdr3_nt: TGCGCCAGCAGCTTGGATGTGGGGGGGGCTGCGACCCAGTACTTC
cdr3_aa: CASSLDVGGAATQYF
v_call: TRBV5-1
d_call: -
j_call: TRBJ2-5
clone_size: -

cdr3_nt: TGCGCCAGGCCGATACGACAGTTTCCAAACTACGAGCAGTACTTC
cdr3_aa: CARPIRQFPNYEQYF
v_call: TRBV10-1
d_call: -
j_call: TRBJ2-7
clone_size: few

cdr3_nt: TGTGCCAGCAGCTTCGGGGGAAACACCATATATTTT
cdr3_aa: CASSFGGNTIYF
v_call: TRBV7-9
d_call: -
j_call: TRBJ1-3
clone_size: -

cdr3_nt: TGTGCCAGCAGCACGGACAAATACGGGACAGGGCAGTTCTTC
cdr3_aa: CASSTDKYGTGQFF
v_call: TRBV25-1
d_call: TRBD1
j_call: TRBJ2-1
clone_size: -

cdr3_nt: TGTGCCTGGAGTAGGCAGGGTAATTCACCCCTCCACTTT
cdr3_aa: CAWSRQGNSPLHF
v_call: TRBV30
d_call: -
j_call: TRBJ1-6
clone_size: once

cdr3_nt: TGTGCCAGCAAATCCCAGACAGGGGGCGCGTCCGAGCAGTTCTTC
cdr3_aa: CASKSQTGGASEQFF
v_call: TRBV2
d_call: TRBD1
j_call: TRBJ2-1
clone_size: -

cdr3_nt: TGTGCCAGCAGCGTGACTAGCGCCTTCACAGATACGCAGTATTTT
cdr3_aa: CASSVTSAFTDTQYF
v_call: TRBV9
d_call: TRBD2
j_call: TRBJ2-3
clone_size: -

cdr3_nt: TGCGCCAGCAGAGGACAGGGGGCCGTTGAAAAACTGTTTTTT
cdr3_aa: CASRGQGAVEKLFF
v_call: TRBV10-2
d_call: TRBD1
j_call: TRBJ1-4
clone_size: few

cdr3_nt: TGTGCCAGCAGCTCAAGGAGCGGGGCGGAGGCCCAGTACTTC
cdr3_aa: CASSSRSGAEAQYF
v_call: TRBV7-2
d_call: TRBD2
j_call: TRBJ2-5
clone_size: -

cdr3_nt: TGCGCCAGCAGCCGGGACAGGGGGAACACTGAAGCTTTCTTT
cdr3_aa: CASSRDRGNTEAFF
v_call: TRBV4-3
d_call: TRBD1
j_call: TRBJ1-1
clone_size: few

cdr3_nt: TGTGCCAGCAGTTTCTCGTTTGGCATCTCTGGAAACACCATATATTTT
cdr3_aa: CASSFSFGISGNTIYF
v_call: TRBV6-5
d_call: -
j_call: TRBJ1-3
clone_size: once

cdr3_nt: TGCGCCAGCAGCCAAGACGGGGGGGCCTACACCGGGGAGCTGTTTTTT
cdr3_aa: CASSQDGGAYTGELFF
v_call: TRBV4-3
d_call: TRBD2
j_call: TRBJ2-2
clone_size: few

cdr3_nt: TGTGCCAGCAGCTTAATAGGGGCCACTGAAGCTTTCTTT
cdr3_aa: CASSLIGATEAFF
v_call: TRBV7-2
d_call: -
j_call: TRBJ1-1
clone_size: -

cdr3_nt: TGTGCCAGCAGTTTAGCAGATACCGACAAAAACATTCAGTACTTC
cdr3_aa: CASSLADTDKNIQYF
v_call: TRBV28
d_call: -
j_call: TRBJ2-4
clone_size: -

cdr3_nt: TGTGCCAGCAGTACCGGAGGACAGGGCACAGATACGCAGTATTTT
cdr3_aa: CASSTGGQGTDTQYF
v_call: TRBV28
d_call: TRBD1
j_call: TRBJ2-3
clone_size: -

cdr3_nt: TGTGCCAGCAGTTCTTTTGGGACAGCCTACAATGAGCAGTTCTTC
cdr3_aa: CASSSFGTAYNEQFF
v_call: TRBV27
d_call: TRBD1
j_call: TRBJ2-1
clone_size: -

cdr3_nt: TGTGCCAGCAGCTTCACTTTGGCAGGGGTTTACAATGAGCAGTTCTTC
cdr3_aa: CASSFTLAGVYNEQFF
v_call: TRBV11-3
d_call: -
j_call: TRBJ2-1
clone_size: -

cdr3_nt: TGTGCCAGCAGATTGGGACAGTTCAACACCGGGGAGCTGTTTTTT
cdr3_aa: CASRLGQFNTGELFF
v_call: TRBV9
d_call: TRBD1
j_call: TRBJ2-2
clone_size: -

cdr3_nt: TGTGCCAGCAGCGTAGACGGGGGGGCCAGTGAGCAGTTCTTC
cdr3_aa: CASSVDGGASEQFF
v_call: TRBV9
d_call: TRBD2
j_call: TRBJ2-1
clone_size: -

cdr3_nt: TGTGCCAGCAGCTTGGGGTCAGGGATCGAAGAGACCCAGTACTTC
cdr3_aa: CASSLGSGIEETQYF
v_call: TRBV7-9
d_call: -
j_call: TRBJ2-5
clone_size: -

cdr3_nt: TGTGCCATCAGTGACACTCAGGGGGCGGGCGAGCAGTACTTC
cdr3_aa: CAISDTQGAGEQYF
v_call: TRBV10-3
d_call: TRBD1
j_call: TRBJ2-7
clone_size: -

cdr3_nt: TGTGCCAGCAGCTTGACAGGCGGCACTGAAGCTTTCTTT
cdr3_aa: CASSLTGGTEAFF
v_call: TRBV7-2
d_call: -
j_call: TRBJ1-1
clone_size: -

cdr3_nt: TGTGCCAGCAGAAGAACAGCGAACACCGGGGAGCTGTTTTTT
cdr3_aa: CASRRTANTGELFF
v_call: TRBV2
d_call: -
j_call: TRBJ2-2
clone_size: -

cdr3_nt: TGCGCCAGCAGTCAATCGGGGAGGGAGTGGGTCGAGCAGTACTTC
cdr3_aa: CASSQSGREWVEQYF
v_call: TRBV23-1
d_call: TRBD2
j_call: TRBJ2-7
clone_size: -

cdr3_nt: TGTGCCAGCAGCCATAACAGGGCTTCAGGAAACACCATATATTTT
cdr3_aa: CASSHNRASGNTIYF
v_call: TRBV16
d_call: -
j_call: TRBJ1-3
clone_size: once

cdr3_nt: TGTGCCAGCAGTTTCGGCGGGGGGGCCTCCAATGAGCAGTTCTTC
cdr3_aa: CASSFGGGASNEQFF
v_call: TRBV28
d_call: TRBD2
j_call: TRBJ2-1
clone_size: few

cdr3_nt: TGTGCCAGCAGTTCCCGACAGGGGACGGGCGAGACCCAGTACTTC
cdr3_aa: CASSSRQGTGETQYF
v_call: TRBV27
d_call: TRBD1
j_call: TRBJ2-5
clone_size: -

cdr3_nt: TGTGCCAGCAGCCGACGGACAGGGGCCACCGGGGAGCTGTTTTTT
cdr3_aa: CASSRRTGATGELFF
v_call: TRBV5-6
d_call: TRBD1
j_call: TRBJ2-2
clone_size: once

cdr3_nt: TGTGCCAGCAGCTTAAGCCATAACACCGGGGAGCTGTTTTTT
cdr3_aa: CASSLSHNTGELFF
v_call: TRBV7-6
d_call: -
j_call: TRBJ2-2
clone_size: -

cdr3_nt: TGTGCCATCAGTGATGATGAGGCCCGATCCTATAATTCACCCCTCCACTTT
cdr3_aa: CAISDDEARSYNSPLHF
v_call: TRBV10-3
d_call: -
j_call: TRBJ1-6
clone_size: -

cdr3_nt: TGTGCCAGCAGCTTGACAGGGAATACTGAAGCTTTCTTT
cdr3_aa: CASSLTGNTEAFF
v_call: TRBV6-5
d_call: TRBD1
j_call: TRBJ1-1
clone_size: -